The 15 T cell receptor beta chains below come from one sample, sequenced in a study of T-cell reconstitution after alpha-beta-depleted transplantation in children. Preparation of the TCRbeta library involved a method that used unique molecular identifiers. Each CDR3 protein gets one entry after TCRdb re-called the PCR reads with MiXCR. The sample has about 470,000 distinct CDR3 sequences; about 45% are singletons. Sequencing was performed on PBMCs, taken before TCRalphabeta/CD19-depleted stem cell transplant. The receptors come from a girl aged 2 to 9 with aplastic anemia, due to receive a stem cell transplant.

This clonotype was found many times. The chain couples TRBV12-3 or TRBV12-4 to TRBJ2-5; the match to TRBD2 covers 8 bases. The CDR3 length is 14 residues. V shed 6 bases, J shed 4 bases, and the junction held 7 bases outside the gene matches. DNA for the CDR3: TGTGCCAGCAGCCCGCACGGGGGGGGAGAGACCCAGTACTTC. This codes for CASSPHGGGETQYF.

This chain uses TRBV5-1 with TRBJ2-1; D is possibly TRBD2 (6 bases). This CDR3 has 16 residues. The V and J ends lost 0 bases and 5 bases respectively, with 15 bases between them. Germline CDR1 SGHRS, CDR2 YFSETQ. CDR3 sequence: CASSLAPDYPDNEQFF. DNA of the CDR3: TGCGCCAGCAGCTTGGCCCCGGACTACCCTGACAATGAGCAGTTCTTC.

The chain recombines TRBV20-1 with TRBJ2-7; D gene ambiguous. This CDR3 has 12 residues. The germline CDR1 and CDR2 sequences are DFQATT and SNEGSKA (reference sequence). Trimming took 2 bases from V and 2 from J, leaving 7 bases between them. The CDR3 sequence: CSARQSTYEQYF. DNA for the CDR3: TGCAGTGCTAGACAGTCAACCTACGAGCAGTACTTC.

This clonotype was counted many times. The chain has TRBV7-2 and TRBJ2-7; no reliable D call. V was trimmed by 1 base and J by 0 bases, leaving 10 bases between them. Per the germline V gene, CDR1 is SGHTA and CDR2 is FQGNSA. The CDR3 is 15 amino acids. As DNA, the CDR3 is TGTGCCAGCAGCTTAGTTGAACGTACCTCCTACGAGCAGTACTTC. The encoded protein is CASSLVERTSYEQYF.

This clonotype was observed a single time. V gene TRBV4-2 combines with J gene TRBJ2-3; 12 nucleotides match TRBD2. CDR3 length equals 18 residues. The germline V gene encodes CDR1 LGHNA and CDR2 YNFKEQ. J lost 1 base, V lost 4 bases, and 9 bases had no gene match. The DNA for the CDR3 is TGTGCCAGCAGCCTCACCGGGACTAGCGGGCGTGGCACAGATACGCAGTATTTT. Its protein product is CASSLTGTSGRGTDTQYF.

This clonotype was recorded at least ten times. This chain joins TRBV20-1 and TRBJ2-1, with TRBD2 matching over 10 bases. The CDR3 covers 17 residues. Per the germline V gene, CDR1 is DFQATT and CDR2 is SNEGSKA (reference sequence). With 8 bases clipped from V and 0 bases from J, the junction kept 13 bases outside the gene matches. CDR3 protein: CSSIGAGGSSSYNEQFF. In nucleotides, the CDR3 is TGCAGTTCGATAGGAGCGGGAGGGTCCAGCTCCTACAATGAGCAGTTCTTC.

The V call is TRBV15, the J call TRBJ2-7; maybe TRBD2 (5 bases). V shed 6 bases and J shed 6 bases, with 18 bases lying between them. This CDR3 comprises 14 residues. Germline V gene data show CDR1 as LNHNV and CDR2 as YYDKDF (reference sequence). In DNA, the CDR3 is TGTGCCACCAGTAAGTGGGAGAGCATCCGCGAGCAGTACTTC. Translating it yields CATSKWESIREQYF.

This chain links TRBV24-1 with TRBJ2-3, with D hard to call. The V gene's germline CDR1 is KGHDR and CDR2 SFDVKD. The CDR3 has 14 amino acids. V lost 3 bases and J 6 bases, leaving 12 bases between the germline ends. CDR3 region: CATSDNGPLDTQYF. DNA for the CDR3: TGTGCCACCAGTGATAACGGGCCCCTGGATACGCAGTATTTT.

The chain combines TRBV7-9 with TRBJ2-3, with D perhaps TRBD1 (8 bases). With 10 bases removed from V and 0 bases from J, the gap between germline ends came to 14 bases. CDR1 is SEHNR, CDR2 FQNEAQ, per germline (reference sequence). The CDR3 extends over 14 amino acids. The CDR3 DNA sequence: TGTGCCACCTTACAGGGGGGGAGCACAGATACGCAGTATTTT. It yields the protein CATLQGGSTDTQYF.

Many counts were recorded for this clonotype. The chain joins TRBV7-2 to TRBJ2-7; TRBD1 matches at 9 bases. V lost 6 bases, J lost 7 bases, and 7 bases stayed unmatched. Germline V CDR1 and CDR2: SGHTA, FQGNSA. There are 13 residues in the CDR3. This CDR3 is CASSLGQGREQYF. CDR3 DNA: TGTGCCAGCAGTTTGGGACAGGGAAGAGAGCAGTACTTC. Drawing the rest from reference TRBV7-2 and TRBJ2-7, the complete variable domain is GAGVSQSPSNKVTEKGKDVELRCDPISGHTALYWYRQSLGQGLEFLIYFQGNSAPDKSGLPSDRFSAERTGGSVSTLTIQRTQQEDSAVYLCASSLGQGREQYFGPGTRLTVT.

The V call is TRBV10-3, the J call TRBJ1-5; D is unresolved. Trimming left V 2 bases short and J 4 bases short, with 9 bases between. CDR1 and CDR2 from the germline V gene are ENHRY and SYGVKD. This CDR3 contains 14 residues. CDR3 in amino acids: CAISETRGNQPQHF. The CDR3 DNA reads TGTGCCATCAGTGAGACCCGCGGGAATCAGCCCCAGCATTTT.

In this sample, this clonotype turned up many times. The V and J genes are TRBV20-1 and TRBJ2-7; 9 bases match TRBD2. The CDR3 is 15 residues long. The V gene's germline CDR1 is DFQATT and CDR2 SNEGSKA (reference sequence). V trimming: 0 bases; J trimming: 2 bases; junction bases outside the gene matches: 5. The CDR3 is CSAREREGPTYEQYF. CDR3 in DNA: TGCAGTGCTAGAGAGCGGGAGGGCCCGACCTACGAGCAGTACTTC.

This clonotype was counted between two and nine times. This chain connects TRBV6-5 to TRBJ1-1; D is uncertain. This CDR3 region has 14 residues. Germline loops: CDR1 MNHEY, CDR2 SVGAGI. V lost 0 bases and J lost 6, with 11 bases in between. The CDR3 loop reads CASSYSGSSPEAFF. CDR3 in DNA: TGTGCCAGCAGTTACTCCGGCAGCAGCCCTGAAGCTTTCTTT.

V usage is TRBV6-1 and J usage is TRBJ1-5; no definite D call. The CDR3 is made up of 15 amino acids. The germline V gene encodes CDR1 MNHNS and CDR2 SASEGT. The ends were cut back, 1 base at V and 2 bases at J, with 9 bases in the middle. This chain's CDR3 is CASSEGVWGNQPQHF. CDR3 in DNA: TGTGCCAGCAGTGAAGGGGTGTGGGGCAATCAGCCCCAGCATTTT.

V and J are TRBV14 and TRBJ2-3, with TRBD2 as a possible D gene (5 bases). The CDR3 runs to 15 residues. V lost 5 bases and J 2 bases, leaving 14 bases between the germline ends. CDR1 and CDR2 from the germline V gene are SGHDN and FVKESK. This CDR3 reads CASSYSDFDTDTQYF. The CDR3 DNA reads as TGTGCCAGCAGCTACTCGGACTTCGACACAGATACGCAGTATTTT.